Below, 13 T cell receptor beta chains from the same sample are listed, as sequenced in a study of radiotherapy plus CTLA-4 blockade in lung cancer (dated by TCRdb to the late 2010s). The library came from the immunoSEQ multiplex PCR assay. TCRdb retrieved this table from immuneACCESS and kept in-frame rearrangements only. Not all clones are present; in checked studies, unresolved V genes account for under half, and no reason is known for the remainder. The sample table contains 80,000 to 100,000 clones; only one count was recorded for approximately 75% of them. The ten top clones hold about 3% of the sample. The material was peripheral blood, obtained from a patient treated with radiotherapy plus ipilimumab. The receptors stem from a human donor with non-small cell lung cancer who had a partial response to radiotherapy plus ipilimumab. Some clones in this sample may be carry-over from other donors' samples.

The chain employs TRBV18 and TRBJ2-3; D not certain. Germline V gene lookup returns CDR1 KGHSH and CDR2 LQKENI. Trimming cost V 2 bases and J 6 bases, with 3 bases left between them. This CDR3 comprises 11 residues. CDR3 nucleotide sequence: TGTGCCAGCTCACCATCTGATACGCAGTATTTT. This translates into CASSPSDTQYF.

The CDR3: CASSETGGNTIYF. In nucleotides, the CDR3 is TGTGCCAGCTCCGAGACAGGGGGAAACACCATATATTTT. V usage is TRBV18 and J usage is TRBJ1-3, with 7 bases aligning to TRBD1. After removal of 6 bases from V and 4 bases from J, the junction contained 3 bases not matched to a gene. The V gene's germline CDR1 is KGHSH and CDR2 LQKENI. The CDR3 spans 13 residues. The full variable domain, its missing parts supplied by reference TRBV18 and TRBJ1-3, is NAGVMQNPRHLVRRRGQEARLRCSPMKGHSHVYWYRQLPEEGLKFMVYLQKENIIDESGMPKERFSAEFPKEGPSILRIQQVVRGDSAAYFCASSETGGNTIYFGEGSWLTVV.

The genes are TRBV5-1 and TRBJ2-5; TRBD1 might be the D (6 bases). With the DNA end fitting TRBJ2-7 better, the J assignment may be wrong. The CDR3 has 15 residues. Per germline, CDR1 SGHRS and CDR2 YFSETQ. The CDR3 coding sequence is TGCGCCAGCAGCTTGGCCTCCGGACAGCTCTACGAGCAGTACTTC. Its protein is CASSLASGQLYEQYF.

This clone was counted once. The CDR3 DNA follows: TGTGCCAGCAACAAAAGGGGTGAGCTATTTACCCCCGAGCAGTACTTC. Protein sequence: CASNKRGELFTPEQYF. The gene calls are TRBV6-4 and TRBJ2-7, with D possibly TRBD1 on 5 matching bases. The V and J ends lost 7 bases and 6 bases respectively, with 25 bases between them. In germline, CDR1 is MRHNA, CDR2 SNTAGT. This CDR3 is built from 16 residues.

This clone is a singleton in its sample. V and J are TRBV7-2 and TRBJ1-1; D call uncertain. V was pared by 4 bases and J by 0 bases, with 6 bases between. CDR1 SGHTA and CDR2 FQGNSA come from the germline V gene. This CDR3 contains 13 residues. Here the CDR3 DNA reads TGTGCCAGCAGCTCTAACCTGAACACTGAAGCTTTCTTT. Its protein product is CASSSNLNTEAFF.

This clone appeared a single time. J is TRBJ2-7 and V is TRBV7-3; 7 positions match TRBD2. The germline CDR1 and CDR2 sequences are SGHTA and FQGTGA. There are 12 residues in the CDR3. The junction had 4 bases not matched to a gene; V was cut back by 4 bases and J by 7 bases. The CDR3 DNA reads TGTGCCAGCAGCTCCTTCGGGGGGGAGCAGTACTTC. Protein product: CASSSFGGEQYF.

This clone has just a few counts. The chain joins TRBV5-6 to TRBJ1-2; 9 bases match TRBD1. Germline CDR1 reads SGHDT; CDR2 reads YYEEEE. The length of the CDR3 is 14 residues. V was pared by 4 bases and J by 8 bases, with 9 bases of the junction left unmatched. The CDR3 DNA reads as TGTGCCAGCAGCGGTGACAGGGGGACGCGCGGCTACACCTTC. This sequence encodes CASSGDRGTRGYTF.

The chain links TRBV27 to TRBJ2-5; D might be TRBD2 (5 bases). V lost 2 bases, J lost 5 bases, and 15 bases lay in between. The germline V gene has CDR1 MNHEY and CDR2 SMNVEV (reference sequence). The CDR3 has 15 amino acids. CDR3 sequence (DNA): TGTGCCAGCAGTTTAGAGGGTCGGGGTTTTGAGACCCAGTACTTC. Translation: CASSLEGRGFETQYF.

The J gene is TRBJ1-6, the V gene TRBV28; D is unclear. CDR1 is MDHEN and CDR2 is SYDVKM in the germline V gene. Trimming removed 3 bases at V and 9 bases at J, with 12 bases between. This CDR3 contains 14 residues. As DNA, the CDR3 is TGTGCCAGCAGTTTTTCGCAGAGCGGTTCACCCCTCCACTTT. It specifies CASSFSQSGSPLHF.

The chain links TRBV18 to TRBJ2-5, with 14 bases lining up with TRBD2. Matching the DNA end better, TRBJ2-7 makes the J call doubtful. The V gene's germline CDR1 is KGHSH and CDR2 LQKENI. CDR3 length equals 17 residues. CDR3 nucleotide sequence: TGTGCCAGCTCAGCGGGACTAGCGGGAGCATTGGTCTACGAGCAGTACTTC. Protein: CASSAGLAGALVYEQYF.

J is TRBJ2-2 and V is TRBV11-2; weak D call: TRBD2 (6 bases). Trimming removed 6 bases from V and 6 bases from J, with 11 bases in between. The germline CDR1 and CDR2 sequences are SGHAT and FQNNGV. This CDR3 contains 13 residues. DNA of the CDR3: TGTGCCAGCAGAACGGGACTGGCCGGGGAGCTGTTTTTT. This codes for CASRTGLAGELFF.

The CDR3: CASSPWGPDTQYF. CDR3 nucleotide sequence: TGTGCCAGCAGTCCATGGGGCCCAGATACGCAGTATTTT. V usage is TRBV11-1 and J usage is TRBJ2-3; the D gene is possibly TRBD1 (5 bases). Germline CDR1 and CDR2: SGHAT and FQDESV (reference sequence). The CDR3 length is 13 residues. Between the trimmed V and J ends, which lost 6 bases and 4 bases, there was a span of 11 bases.

This clone has more than one count but fewer than ten. One end of the junction does not line up with germline, which may come from a read error. The chain couples TRBV5-4 to TRBJ1-2, with D possibly being TRBD1 (6 bases). Germline CDR1 reads SGHNT; CDR2 reads YYREEE (reference sequence). The CDR3 extends over 16 amino acids. The CDR3 sequence: CASSQERQVSYYGYTF. CDR3 in DNA: TGCGCCAGCAGCCAAGAACGACAGGTGTCTTACTATGGCTACACCTTC.